This TCR beta chain was captured by sequencing in a study of T cell responses to AZD1222 COVID-19 vaccine. Study-wide points: Donors, mostly white British, included more females; clonal diversity was possibly underestimated. Among those given AZD1222, only six were seropositive at baseline. Within unmutated variant regions lay the reported targets of nearly half of spike-specific TCRs.

Assay used: immunoSEQ multiplex PCR; TCRdb lists only in-frame clones, some missing. The sample lists 120,000 to 150,000 clones, about 92% seen once, with roughly 3.1% in the top ten. This clone was seen once. Antigen: not known. In germline, CDR1 is SGHTA, CDR2 FQGNSA. V shed 5 bases, J shed 10 bases, and the junction held 5 bases outside the gene matches. This CDR3 comprises 14 residues. This TCR derives from an adult in good health. Sequencing used peripheral blood, obtained on day 0 of AZD1222 vaccination. The chain recombines TRBV7-2 with TRBJ2-7; 16 nucleotides agree with TRBD2. In DNA, the CDR3 is TGTGCCAGCAGCCCGGGGACTAGCGGGAGGGAACAGTACTTC. This sequence encodes CASSPGTSGREQYF.